The next 19 T cell receptor beta chains were all read from a single sample in a study of blood T cell repertoires in COVID-19. The method was immunoSEQ multiplex PCR; TCRdb's version includes in-frame clones alone and lacks a portion of them. The sample carries about 400,000 clones, roughly 90% recorded once. Input material: PBMCs or T cells enriched from blood (not recorded which). The receptor source for this set is a woman younger than 45 with acute COVID-19.

This clone was seen a few times. J is TRBJ2-3 and V is TRBV6-5, with D perhaps TRBD1 (5 bases). The CDR3 is 15 amino acids. Trimming took off 6 bases at V and 2 bases at J, with 15 bases between the two ends. Germline CDR1 reads MNHEY; CDR2 reads SVGAGI. CDR3 amino acids: CASRMSRVATDTQYF. The CDR3 DNA reads TGTGCCAGCAGGATGTCCAGGGTGGCCACAGATACGCAGTATTTT.

For the CDR3, the DNA is TGTGCCACAAGGGGACAGTTGATAGGTGGGGAGCAGTACTTC. The encoded protein is CATRGQLIGGEQYF. This rearrangement joins TRBV28 to TRBJ2-7; TRBD1 matches 7 bases. The CDR3 is made up of 14 amino acids. J was trimmed by 7 bases and V by 10 bases; bases with no gene match: 16. Germline CDR1 and CDR2: MDHEN and SYDVKM.

This chain uses TRBV9 with TRBJ2-4; the match to TRBD2 covers 12 bases. Per germline, CDR1 SGDLS and CDR2 YYNGEE. J gave up 2 bases and V 0 bases, and 6 bases lay outside the gene matches. This CDR3 contains 18 residues. Here the CDR3 DNA reads TGTGCCAGCAGCGTAGGGGCTAGCGGGGGGGCGTCCAAAAACATTCAGTACTTC. Translating it yields CASSVGASGGASKNIQYF.

This chain uses TRBV10-3 with TRBJ2-7; 8 bases agree with TRBD1. The germline gives CDR1 ENHRY, CDR2 SYGVKD. This CDR3 has 16 residues. V gave up 3 bases and J gave up 1 base; unmatched junction bases: 8. The CDR3 loop is CAISEGGQGQSYEQYF. CDR3 nucleotides: TGTGCCATCAGTGAAGGAGGACAGGGCCAATCCTACGAGCAGTACTTC.

The chain recombines TRBV9 with TRBJ2-3; 7 bases match TRBD2. CDR1 is SGDLS, CDR2 YYNGEE, per germline. With 0 bases clipped from V and 1 base from J, the junction kept 5 bases outside the gene matches. CDR3 length equals 16 residues. The CDR3 reads CASSVVGSGGTDTQYF. The CDR3 coding sequence is TGTGCCAGCAGCGTAGTCGGGAGCGGGGGCACAGATACGCAGTATTTT. The full variable domain, with the rest looked up from reference TRBV9 and TRBJ2-3, is DSGVTQTPKHLITATGQRVTLRCSPRSGDLSVYWYQQSLDQGLQFLIQYYNGEERAKGNILERFSAQQFPDLHSELNLSSLELGDSALYFCASSVVGSGGTDTQYFGPGTRLTVL.

This chain links TRBV11-2 with TRBJ1-2, with D perhaps matching TRBD1 (6 bases). Trimming shortened V by 0 bases and J by 7 bases, and 12 bases separated the two germline ends. CDR1 SGHAT and CDR2 FQNNGV come from the germline V gene. CDR3 length: 14 residues. The CDR3 DNA sequence: TGTGCCAGCAGCTTAGACCGGGGGGGCTTTGGCTACACCTTC. Amino acid sequence: CASSLDRGGFGYTF. The entire variable domain, with the rest obtained from reference TRBV11-2 and TRBJ1-2, is as follows: EAGVAQSPRYKIIEKRQSVAFWCNPISGHATLYWYQQILGQGPKLLIQFQNNGVVDDSQLPKDRFSAERLKGVDSTLKIQPAKLEDSAVYLCASSLDRGGFGYTFGSGTRLTVV.

The J gene is TRBJ1-2, the V gene TRBV5-1; D ambiguous. The CDR3 has 13 residues. In germline, CDR1 is SGHRS, CDR2 YFSETQ. Between the trimmed V and J ends, which lost 0 bases and 1 base, there was a span of 4 bases. CDR3 amino acids: CASSLVNNYGYTF. For the CDR3, the DNA is TGCGCCAGCAGCTTGGTTAATAACTATGGCTACACCTTC.

The chain carries TRBV15 and TRBJ2-3, with TRBD2 matching over 14 bases. Trimming at V came to 5 bases and at J to 7 bases, leaving 11 bases not matched to a gene. There are 17 residues in the CDR3. Germline-derived CDR1 and CDR2 are LNHNV and YYDKDF (reference sequence). Here the CDR3 reads CATSPFGGLAGANTQYF. CDR3 DNA sequence: TGTGCCACCAGCCCCTTTGGGGGACTAGCGGGGGCAAATACGCAGTATTTT.

V usage is TRBV5-1 and J usage is TRBJ1-2, with D perhaps TRBD1 (5 bases). Germline loops: CDR1 SGHRS, CDR2 YFSETQ. The CDR3 runs 15 residues. V shed 6 bases and J shed 7 bases, with 22 bases lying between them. The DNA for the CDR3 is TGCGCCAGCACAACGCGGCCGGCAGGGCCAATTGGCTACACCTTC. It codes for CASTTRPAGPIGYTF.

The chain has TRBV7-2 and TRBJ1-1; a weak D match, TRBD1 (6 bases). Germline V gives CDR1 SGHTA, CDR2 FQGNSA. V lost 1 base and J lost 2, with 20 bases in between. The CDR3 consists of 18 residues. In DNA form, the CDR3 reads TGTGCCAGCAGCTTAGGAACAGGGTTAGGCCTATTAAACACTGAAGCTTTCTTT. This translates into CASSLGTGLGLLNTEAFF.

The rearrangement joins TRBV9 to TRBJ1-1, with D maybe TRBD1 (6 bases). V lost 4 bases to trimming and J lost 8 bases, with 15 bases between them. This CDR3 spans 13 amino acids. CDR1 is SGDLS, CDR2 YYNGEE, per germline. Here the CDR3 DNA reads TGTGCCAGCAGCCCAGTCAGGGGCGTCGAAGCTTTCTTT. Protein sequence: CASSPVRGVEAFF.

The V gene is TRBV4-1, the J gene TRBJ1-4; the D is unclear. Trimming took 5 bases from V and 6 from J, leaving 13 bases between them. Looked up from germline, CDR1 is MGHRA and CDR2 is YSYEKL. This CDR3 has 14 amino acids. The CDR3 DNA reads as TGCGCCAGCAGCTACGGGATCTTTGATGAAAAACTGTTTTTT. It encodes CASSYGIFDEKLFF.

The chain uses TRBV9 and TRBJ2-3; D is unclear. Trimming took off 3 bases at V and 0 bases at J, with 8 bases between the two ends. Germline V gene sequence: CDR1 SGDLS, CDR2 YYNGEE. This CDR3 comprises 14 residues. CDR3 coding DNA: TGTGCCAGCAGCGGGTCGGTGAGCACAGATACGCAGTATTTT. This encodes CASSGSVSTDTQYF.

The chain links TRBV2 to TRBJ2-5; 9 bases match TRBD2. The CDR3 is made up of 13 amino acids. Germline assignment: CDR1 SNHLY and CDR2 FYNNEI. Losses at the gene ends were 3 bases for V and 7 bases for J; bases not matched to a gene: 3. CDR3 in amino acids: CASSDGGGGTQYF. The CDR3, as DNA: TGTGCCAGCAGTGATGGCGGGGGGGGGACCCAGTACTTC. Looking up the rest from reference TRBV2 and TRBJ2-5 gives the full variable domain: EPEVTQTPSHQVTQMGQEVILRCVPISNHLYFYWYRQILGQKVEFLVSFYNNEISEKSEIFDDQFSVERPDGSNFTLKIRSTKLEDSAMYFCASSDGGGGTQYFGPGTRLLVL.

The J gene is TRBJ1-1, the V gene TRBV5-6; D call uncertain. The CDR3 runs to 14 residues. From germline, CDR1 is SGHDT and CDR2 YYEEEE. Trimming cost V 2 bases and J 1 base, with 9 bases left between them. The CDR3 DNA sequence: TGTGCCAGCAGCTTTCGAGCCGAGAACACTGAAGCTTTCTTT. Its protein is CASSFRAENTEAFF.

The rearrangement uses TRBV30 and TRBJ1-6; TRBD1 agrees at 7 bases. The length of the CDR3 is 13 residues. V dropped 1 base and J dropped 7; count of bases not matched to a gene: 1. Germline CDR1 and CDR2: GTSNPN and SVGIG (reference sequence). This CDR3 is CAWSGDRNSPLHF. The DNA for the CDR3 is TGTGCCTGGAGTGGGGACAGAAATTCACCCCTCCACTTT.

The chain carries TRBV5-5 and TRBJ1-1, with D possibly being TRBD1 (5 bases). Per germline, CDR1 SGHKS and CDR2 YYEKEE (reference sequence). V lost 2 bases to trimming and J lost 5 bases, with 19 bases between them. The CDR3 extends over 16 amino acids. In nucleotides, the CDR3 is TGTGCCAGCAGCTTCGTTCCGGGGGTCGCGGGAACTGAAGCTTTCTTT. Residues: CASSFVPGVAGTEAFF.

CDR3: CASSLEGGAGEKLFF. The CDR3 DNA reads TGCGCCAGCAGCTTGGAAGGGGGCGCAGGTGAAAAACTGTTTTTT. The V gene is TRBV5-1, the J gene TRBJ1-4, with 7 bases identical to TRBD1. There are 15 residues in the CDR3. The germline V gene has CDR1 SGHRS and CDR2 YFSETQ. Trimming took 0 bases from V and 7 from J; bases not matched to a gene: 6. The variable domain in full, with the rest retrieved from reference TRBV5-1 and TRBJ1-4, is KAGVTQTPRYLIKTRGQQVTLSCSPISGHRSVSWYQQTPGQGLQFLFEYFSETQRNKGNFPGRFSGRQFSNSRSEMNVSTLELGDSALYLCASSLEGGAGEKLFFGSGTQLSVL.

The chain recombines TRBV1 with TRBJ2-3; the table's D call, TRBD1, was not checked against the DNA. TRBV1 is a pseudogene segment. There are 16 residues in the CDR3. CDR3 in DNA: TGCACCAGCAGCCAGGGGGACAGACCTAGAAAAAATACGCAGTATTTT. Encoded protein: CTSSQGDRPRKNTQYF.